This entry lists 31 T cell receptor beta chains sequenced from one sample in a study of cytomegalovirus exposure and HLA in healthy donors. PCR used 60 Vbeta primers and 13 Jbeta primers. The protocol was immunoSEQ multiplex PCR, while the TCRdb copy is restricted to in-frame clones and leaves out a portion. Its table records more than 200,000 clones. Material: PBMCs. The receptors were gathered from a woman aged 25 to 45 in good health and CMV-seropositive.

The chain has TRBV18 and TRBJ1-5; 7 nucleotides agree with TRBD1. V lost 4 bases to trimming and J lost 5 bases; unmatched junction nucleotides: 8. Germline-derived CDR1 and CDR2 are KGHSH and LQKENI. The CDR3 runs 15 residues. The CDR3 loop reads CASSQENRGYQPQHF. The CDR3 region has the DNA TGTGCCAGCTCACAGGAGAACAGGGGCTATCAGCCCCAGCATTTT.

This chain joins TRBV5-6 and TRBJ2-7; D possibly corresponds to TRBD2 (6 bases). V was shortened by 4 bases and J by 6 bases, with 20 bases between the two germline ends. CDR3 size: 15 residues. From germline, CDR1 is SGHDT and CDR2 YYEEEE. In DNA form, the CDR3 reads TGTGCCAGCAGCCCTACCCAACGGAGGGAGATCGAGCAGTACTTC. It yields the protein CASSPTQRREIEQYF.

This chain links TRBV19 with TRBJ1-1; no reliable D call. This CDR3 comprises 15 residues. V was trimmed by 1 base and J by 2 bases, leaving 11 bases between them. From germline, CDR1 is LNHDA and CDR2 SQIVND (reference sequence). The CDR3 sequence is CASSIAAVPNTEAFF. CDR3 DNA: TGTGCCAGTAGTATAGCGGCGGTCCCTAACACTGAAGCTTTCTTT.

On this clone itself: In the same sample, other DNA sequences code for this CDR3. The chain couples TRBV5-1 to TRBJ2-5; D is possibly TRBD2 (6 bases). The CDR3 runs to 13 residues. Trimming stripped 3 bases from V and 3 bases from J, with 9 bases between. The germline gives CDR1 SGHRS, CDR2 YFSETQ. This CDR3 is CASSSGGEETQYF. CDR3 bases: TGCGCCAGCAGCTCAGGAGGGGAAGAGACCCAGTACTTC.

The CDR3 DNA reads TGTGCCAGCAGTTATAACAGGGGGCCCGCAGCTTTCTTT. Protein: CASSYNRGPAAFF. The chain uses TRBV6-5 and TRBJ1-1, with TRBD1 matching 9 bases. The V and J ends lost 3 bases and 10 bases, in that order; junction bases with no gene match: 6. The V gene's germline CDR1 is MNHEY and CDR2 SVGAGI. The CDR3 consists of 13 residues.

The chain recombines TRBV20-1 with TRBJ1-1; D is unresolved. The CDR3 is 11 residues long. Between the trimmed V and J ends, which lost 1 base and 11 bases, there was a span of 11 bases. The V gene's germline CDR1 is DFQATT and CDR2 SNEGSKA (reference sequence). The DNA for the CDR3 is TGCAGTGCTAGAGCTTACGCGAATGCTTTCTTT. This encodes CSARAYANAFF.

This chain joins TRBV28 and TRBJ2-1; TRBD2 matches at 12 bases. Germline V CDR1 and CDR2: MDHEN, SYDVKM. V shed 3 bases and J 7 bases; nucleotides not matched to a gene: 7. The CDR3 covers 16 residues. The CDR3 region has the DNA TGTGCCAGCAGTTTTTCGACTAGCGGGAGTGGTAATGAGCAGTTCTTC. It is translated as CASSFSTSGSGNEQFF.

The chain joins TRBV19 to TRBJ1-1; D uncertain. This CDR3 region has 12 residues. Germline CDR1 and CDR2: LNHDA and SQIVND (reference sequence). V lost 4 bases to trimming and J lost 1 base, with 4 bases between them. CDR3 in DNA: TGTGCCAGTAGTAGGAGGAACACTGAAGCTTTCTTT. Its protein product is CASSRRNTEAFF. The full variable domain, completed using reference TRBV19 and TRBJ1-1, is DGGITQSPKYLFRKEGQNVTLSCEQNLNHDAMYWYRQDPGQGLRLIYYSQIVNDFQKGDIAEGYSVSREKKESFPLTVTSAQKNPTAFYLCASSRRNTEAFFGQGTRLTVV.

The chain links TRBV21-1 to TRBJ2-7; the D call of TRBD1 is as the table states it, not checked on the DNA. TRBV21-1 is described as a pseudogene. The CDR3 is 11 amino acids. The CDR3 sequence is CASSSRDEQYF. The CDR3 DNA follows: TGTGCCAGCAGCAGCAGGGACGAGCAGTACTTC.

The CDR3 here is CASSGLAVSDTQYF. CDR3 nucleotide sequence: TGTGCCAGCAGTGGACTAGCGGTATCAGATACGCAGTATTTT. The chain carries TRBV27 and TRBJ2-3; the match to TRBD2 covers 10 bases. Per the germline V gene, CDR1 is MNHEY and CDR2 is SMNVEV (reference sequence). CDR3 length equals 14 residues. V was pared by 5 bases and J by 4 bases, with 3 bases of the junction left unmatched.

The CDR3 nucleotides are TGTGCCAGCAGTTTTCAGAACGAGCAGTACTTC. It translates to CASSFQNEQYF. This chain joins TRBV28 and TRBJ2-7, with D unclear. This CDR3 has 11 amino acids. Germline V lookup: CDR1 MDHEN, CDR2 SYDVKM. The V and J ends lost 3 bases and 5 bases respectively, with 5 bases between them.

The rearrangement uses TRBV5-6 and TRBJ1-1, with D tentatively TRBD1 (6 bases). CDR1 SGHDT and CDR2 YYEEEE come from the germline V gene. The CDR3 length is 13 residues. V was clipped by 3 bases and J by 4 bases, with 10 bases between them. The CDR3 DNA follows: TGTGCCAGCAGCTCAGGGGTGGGCACTGAAGCTTTCTTT. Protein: CASSSGVGTEAFF.

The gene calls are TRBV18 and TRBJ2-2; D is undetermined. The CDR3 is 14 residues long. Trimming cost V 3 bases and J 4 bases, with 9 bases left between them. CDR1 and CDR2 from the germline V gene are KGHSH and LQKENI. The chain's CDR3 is CASSPPWPTGELFF. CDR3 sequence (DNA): TGTGCCAGCTCACCCCCCTGGCCCACCGGGGAGCTGTTTTTT.

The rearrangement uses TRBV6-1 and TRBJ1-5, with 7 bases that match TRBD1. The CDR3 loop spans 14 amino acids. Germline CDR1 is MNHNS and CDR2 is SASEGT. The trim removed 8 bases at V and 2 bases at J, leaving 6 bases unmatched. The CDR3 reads CASGRDSGNQPQHF. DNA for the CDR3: TGTGCCAGCGGGCGGGACAGTGGCAATCAGCCCCAGCATTTT.

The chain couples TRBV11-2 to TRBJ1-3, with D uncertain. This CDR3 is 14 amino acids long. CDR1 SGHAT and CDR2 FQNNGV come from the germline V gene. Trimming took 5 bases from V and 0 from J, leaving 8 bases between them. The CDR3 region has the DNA TGTGCCAGCAGCCGGTCGAGCTCTGGAAACACCATATATTTT. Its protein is CASSRSSSGNTIYF.

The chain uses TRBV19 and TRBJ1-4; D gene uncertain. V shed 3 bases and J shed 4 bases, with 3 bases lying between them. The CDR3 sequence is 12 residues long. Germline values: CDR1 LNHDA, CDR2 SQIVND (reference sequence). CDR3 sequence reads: CASSMSNEKLFF. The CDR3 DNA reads TGTGCCAGTAGTATGAGTAATGAAAAACTGTTTTTT.

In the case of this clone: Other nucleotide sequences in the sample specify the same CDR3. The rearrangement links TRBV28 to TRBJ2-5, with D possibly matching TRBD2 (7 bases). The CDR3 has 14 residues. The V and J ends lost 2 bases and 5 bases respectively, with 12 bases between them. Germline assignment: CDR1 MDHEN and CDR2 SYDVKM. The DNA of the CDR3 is TGTGCCAGCAGTTTACGGGGGGCTGGGGAGACCCAGTACTTC. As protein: CASSLRGAGETQYF.

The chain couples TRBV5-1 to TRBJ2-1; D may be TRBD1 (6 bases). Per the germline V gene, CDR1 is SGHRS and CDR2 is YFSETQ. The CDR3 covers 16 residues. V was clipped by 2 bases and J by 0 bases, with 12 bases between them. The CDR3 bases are TGCGCCAGCAGCTTCACGGGACAAGCCTCCTACAATGAGCAGTTCTTC. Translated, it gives CASSFTGQASYNEQFF.

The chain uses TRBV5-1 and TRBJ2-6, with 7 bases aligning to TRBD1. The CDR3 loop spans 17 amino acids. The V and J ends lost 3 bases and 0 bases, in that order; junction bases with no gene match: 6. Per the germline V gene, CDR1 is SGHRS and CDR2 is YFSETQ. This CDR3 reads CASSSMTGSSGANVLTF. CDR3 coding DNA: TGCGCCAGCAGCTCTATGACAGGGAGCTCTGGGGCCAACGTCCTGACTTTC.

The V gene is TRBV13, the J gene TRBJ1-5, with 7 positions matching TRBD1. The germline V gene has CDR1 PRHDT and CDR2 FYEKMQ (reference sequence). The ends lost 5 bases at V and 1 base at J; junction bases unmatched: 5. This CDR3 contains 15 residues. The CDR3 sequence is CASSQGGPSNQPQHF. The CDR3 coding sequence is TGTGCCAGCAGCCAGGGGGGACCAAGCAATCAGCCCCAGCATTTT.

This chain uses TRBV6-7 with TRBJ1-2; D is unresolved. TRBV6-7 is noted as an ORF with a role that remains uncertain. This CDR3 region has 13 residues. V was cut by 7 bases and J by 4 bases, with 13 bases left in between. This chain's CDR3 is CASTNTRSYGYTF. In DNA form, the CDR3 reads TGTGCCAGCACCAATACCCGCAGCTATGGCTACACCTTC.

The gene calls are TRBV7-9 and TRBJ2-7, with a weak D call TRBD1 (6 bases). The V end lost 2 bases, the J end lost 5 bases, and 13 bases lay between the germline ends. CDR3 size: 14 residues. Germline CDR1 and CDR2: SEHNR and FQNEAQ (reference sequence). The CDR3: CASSLSTGWNEQYF. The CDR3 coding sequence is TGTGCCAGCAGCTTAAGCACAGGGTGGAACGAGCAGTACTTC.

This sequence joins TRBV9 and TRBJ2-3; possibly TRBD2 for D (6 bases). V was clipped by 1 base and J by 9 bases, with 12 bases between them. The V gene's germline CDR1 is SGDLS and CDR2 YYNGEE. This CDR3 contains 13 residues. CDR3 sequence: CASSVSDAGTQYF. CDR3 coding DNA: TGTGCCAGCAGCGTATCTGATGCGGGGACGCAGTATTTT. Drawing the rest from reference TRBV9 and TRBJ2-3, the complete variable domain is DSGVTQTPKHLITATGQRVTLRCSPRSGDLSVYWYQQSLDQGLQFLIQYYNGEERAKGNILERFSAQQFPDLHSELNLSSLELGDSALYFCASSVSDAGTQYFGPGTRLTVL.

The CDR3 is CASTRTGQGYTF. CDR3 nucleotides: TGTGCCAGTACCCGGACAGGGCAGGGCTACACCTTC. V and J are TRBV19 and TRBJ1-2; 8 positions match TRBD1. The CDR3 totals 12 residues. V gave up 7 bases and J gave up 8 bases; unmatched junction bases: 6. CDR1 is LNHDA, CDR2 SQIVND, per germline (reference sequence).

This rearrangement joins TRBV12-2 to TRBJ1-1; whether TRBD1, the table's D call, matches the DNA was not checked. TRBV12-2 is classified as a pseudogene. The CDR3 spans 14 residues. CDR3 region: CASRRQGAHTEAFF. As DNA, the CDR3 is TGTGCAAGTCGCCGACAGGGGGCGCACACTGAAGCTTTCTTT.

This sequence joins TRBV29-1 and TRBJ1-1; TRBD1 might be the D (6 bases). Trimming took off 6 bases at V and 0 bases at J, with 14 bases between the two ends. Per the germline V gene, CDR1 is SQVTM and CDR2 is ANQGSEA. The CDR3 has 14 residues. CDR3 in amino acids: CSVGETGMNTEAFF. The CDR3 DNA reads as TGCAGCGTGGGGGAGACAGGCATGAACACTGAAGCTTTCTTT.

CDR3 in amino acids: CASSEDYYGYTF. CDR3 in DNA: TGTGCCAGCAGTGAAGACTACTATGGCTACACCTTC. The J gene is TRBJ1-2, the V gene TRBV6-1; D is ambiguous. CDR1 is MNHNS, CDR2 SASEGT, per germline. Trimming took 1 base from V and 3 from J, leaving 3 bases between them. The CDR3 sequence is 12 residues long.

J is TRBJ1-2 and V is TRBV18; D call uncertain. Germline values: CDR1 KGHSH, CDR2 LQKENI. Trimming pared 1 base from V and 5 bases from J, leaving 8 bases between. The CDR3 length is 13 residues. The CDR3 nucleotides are TGTGCCAGCTCACCACAGGAGGGTTATGGCTACACCTTC. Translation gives CASSPQEGYGYTF.

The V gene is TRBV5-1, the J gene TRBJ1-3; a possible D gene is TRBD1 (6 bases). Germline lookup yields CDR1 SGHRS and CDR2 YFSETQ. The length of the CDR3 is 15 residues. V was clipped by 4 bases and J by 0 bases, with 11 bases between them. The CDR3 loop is CASSPTGSSGNTIYF. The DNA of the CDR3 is TGCGCCAGCAGCCCTACAGGGAGCTCTGGAAACACCATATATTTT.

CDR3 sequence reads: CASSQDPQGDGYTF. The CDR3 DNA reads TGCGCCAGCAGCCAAGATCCCCAGGGCGACGGCTACACCTTC. The V call is TRBV4-3, the J call TRBJ1-2, with D perhaps TRBD1 (5 bases). Deletions cut 0 bases from V and 8 bases from J, with 13 bases between. The CDR3 totals 14 residues. CDR1 LGHNA and CDR2 YSLEER come from the germline V gene.

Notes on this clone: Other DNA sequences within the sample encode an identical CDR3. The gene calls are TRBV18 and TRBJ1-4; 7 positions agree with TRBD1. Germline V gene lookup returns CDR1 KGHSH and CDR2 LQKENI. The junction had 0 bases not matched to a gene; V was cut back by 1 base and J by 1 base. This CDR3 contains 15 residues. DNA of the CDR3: TGTGCCAGCTCACCACGACAGGGAACTAATGAAAAACTGTTTTTT. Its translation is CASSPRQGTNEKLFF.